In its sample, the clone carrying this TCR beta chain was seen many times. Its target is unknown. The data stem from a study of shared clonotypes between healthy human individuals. The data were produced by immunoSEQ multiplex PCR, yet TCRdb's version contains in-frame clones alone and is incomplete. The table lists nearly 1,000,000 clones, more than 75% of them singletons. This CDR3 spans 11 amino acids. V shed 3 bases and J shed 10 bases, with 10 bases lying between them. Per the germline V gene, CDR1 is DFQATT and CDR2 is SNEGSKA (reference sequence). Whole-study results and caveats: Compared with clonotypes that all four donors shared, non-shared clonotypes had lower generation probabilities. Researchers sampled only blood; tissue repertoires likely differ.

The receptor comes from a man aged 18-30 years in good health. Input material: memory CD4+ T cells sorted from blood. Subset meaning: CD45RA-negative fraction. The V and J genes are TRBV20-1 and TRBJ2-1; no firm D call. CDR3 loop: CSASTATEQFF. In DNA, the CDR3 is TGCAGTGCTAGCACAGCCACCGAGCAGTTCTTC.